This record looks at one T cell receptor (beta chain) sequence and its context. This record belongs to a study of blood T cell repertoires in COVID-19. The germline CDR1 and CDR2 sequences are LGHDT and YNNKEL (reference sequence). This CDR3 contains 14 residues. The ends were cut back, 3 bases at V and 7 bases at J, with 10 bases in the middle. Here immunoSEQ multiplex PCR was the method, and the copy in TCRdb shows in-frame clones only, minus some. The repertoire includes under 250,000 clones, approximately 85% of them detected once, and 4.7% sits in the top ten. This chain joins TRBV3-1 (or the pseudogene TRBV3-2) and TRBJ1-6; a possible D gene is TRBD1 (5 bases). The sequenced sample consisted of peripheral blood. This TCR came from a woman aged 70-85 years with acute or convalescent COVID-19. CDR3 in DNA: TGTGCCAGCAGCCAGGGAGGGGAAAATTCACCCCTCCACTTT. Its protein is CASSQGGENSPLHF.